These T cell receptor beta chains were read from a single sample in a study of blood T cell repertoires in COVID-19. Clones were sequenced by immunoSEQ multiplex PCR, and TCRdb holds only the in-frame ones, with some missing. The table has 250,000 or so clones, about 86% seen once. Sequenced: PBMCs or T cells enriched from blood (not recorded which). The receptors come from a man aged 45-65 years who had recovered from COVID-19. CDR3s include the opening cysteine and the closing phenylalanine or tryptophan. D genes are given only for firm matches. A clone size is listed for some rows: how often the clone was seen (once, few, many), or a class if it is expanded.

clone size: once; J gene: TRBJ1-6; V gene: TRBV13; D gene: -; CDR3 protein: CASSRNGQSVWSPLHF; CDR3 DNA: TGTGCCAGCAGCCGAAACGGACAGTCAGTTTGGTCGCCCCTCCACTTT
clone size: -; J gene: TRBJ2-3; V gene: TRBV28; D gene: -; CDR3 protein: CASREQGMRTDTQYF; CDR3 DNA: TGTGCCAGCAGGGAACAGGGAATGAGGACAGATACGCAGTATTTT
clone size: -; J gene: TRBJ2-7; V gene: TRBV2; D gene: -; CDR3 protein: CASDDAGYEQYF; CDR3 DNA: TGTGCCAGCGACGACGCGGGCTACGAGCAGTACTTC
clone size: -; J gene: TRBJ2-1; V gene: TRBV11-3; D gene: -; CDR3 protein: CASSLGGSSYNEQFF; CDR3 DNA: TGTGCCAGCAGCTTAGGCGGAAGCTCCTACAATGAGCAGTTCTTC
clone size: -; J gene: TRBJ1-2; V gene: TRBV12-3/TRBV12-4; D gene: TRBD1; CDR3 protein: CASRAQGFYGYTF; CDR3 DNA: TGTGCCAGCAGAGCACAGGGGTTCTATGGCTACACCTTC
clone size: -; J gene: TRBJ1-4; V gene: TRBV15; D gene: -; CDR3 protein: CATSRDLAGIGEKLFF; CDR3 DNA: TGTGCCACCAGCAGAGATTTGGCAGGGATCGGGGAAAAACTGTTTTTT
clone size: once; J gene: TRBJ1-1; V gene: TRBV5-6; D gene: -; CDR3 protein: CASSSTVNTEAFF; CDR3 DNA: TGTGCCAGCAGCTCGACTGTGAACACTGAAGCTTTCTTT
clone size: -; J gene: TRBJ1-1; V gene: TRBV7-9; D gene: -; CDR3 protein: CASSFSGSGTEAFF; CDR3 DNA: TGTGCCAGCAGCTTTTCCGGGTCTGGCACTGAAGCTTTCTTT
clone size: -; J gene: TRBJ1-2; V gene: TRBV5-4; D gene: TRBD1; CDR3 protein: CASSLEGQGLGYGYTF; CDR3 DNA: TGTGCCAGCAGCTTGGAGGGACAGGGCCTAGGGTATGGCTACACCTTC
clone size: few; J gene: TRBJ1-2; V gene: TRBV4-3; D gene: -; CDR3 protein: CASSQAGGYGYTF; CDR3 DNA: TGCGCCAGCAGCCAAGCCGGGGGCTATGGCTACACCTTC
clone size: once; J gene: TRBJ2-7; V gene: TRBV10-1; D gene: TRBD2; CDR3 protein: CASSRTSGPYEQYF; CDR3 DNA: TGCGCCAGCAGCCGGACTAGCGGGCCCTACGAGCAGTACTTC
clone size: -; J gene: TRBJ2-7; V gene: TRBV7-9; D gene: TRBD2; CDR3 protein: CASSLAGWAGGPEQYF; CDR3 DNA: TGTGCCAGCAGCTTAGCGGGCTGGGCGGGAGGTCCCGAGCAGTACTTC
clone size: -; J gene: TRBJ1-2; V gene: TRBV9; D gene: TRBD1; CDR3 protein: CASSVQPGTGGNYGYTF; CDR3 DNA: TGTGCCAGCAGCGTACAGCCCGGGACAGGGGGCAACTATGGCTACACCTTC
clone size: -; J gene: TRBJ2-3; V gene: TRBV5-8; D gene: -; CDR3 protein: CASSLITGSTDTQYF; CDR3 DNA: TGTGCCAGCAGCTTGATAACAGGGAGCACAGATACGCAGTATTTT
clone size: -; J gene: TRBJ2-7; V gene: TRBV15; D gene: -; CDR3 protein: CATSRGGTAYEQYF; CDR3 DNA: TGTGCCACCAGCAGAGGTGGCACCGCCTACGAGCAGTACTTC
clone size: -; J gene: TRBJ2-2; V gene: TRBV18; D gene: -; CDR3 protein: CASSPPLNTGELFF; CDR3 DNA: TGTGCCAGCTCACCACCACTGAACACCGGGGAGCTGTTTTTT
clone size: -; J gene: TRBJ2-5; V gene: TRBV11-2; D gene: TRBD2; CDR3 protein: CASSSKRGSMETQYF; CDR3 DNA: TGTGCCAGCAGCTCCAAGCGGGGTAGTATGGAGACCCAGTACTTC
clone size: -; J gene: TRBJ2-1; V gene: TRBV11-2; D gene: -; CDR3 protein: CASSLVWGRSYNEQFF; CDR3 DNA: TGTGCCAGCAGCTTAGTGTGGGGCCGCTCATACAATGAGCAGTTCTTC
clone size: -; J gene: TRBJ1-3; V gene: TRBV15; D gene: -; CDR3 protein: CATSREYGGASGNTIYF; CDR3 DNA: TGTGCCACCAGCAGAGAGTACGGCGGAGCCTCTGGAAACACCATATATTTT
clone size: -; J gene: TRBJ1-1; V gene: TRBV12-3/TRBV12-4; D gene: TRBD1; CDR3 protein: CASSSWTGLAFF; CDR3 DNA: TGTGCCAGCAGTTCGTGGACAGGGTTGGCTTTCTTT
clone size: -; J gene: TRBJ2-7; V gene: TRBV4-1; D gene: TRBD2; CDR3 protein: CASSQPTSGGDEQYF; CDR3 DNA: TGCGCCAGCAGCCAGCCGACTAGCGGGGGTGACGAGCAGTACTTC
clone size: -; J gene: TRBJ2-4; V gene: TRBV5-1; D gene: TRBD2; CDR3 protein: CASSLEGLAALAKNIQYF; CDR3 DNA: TGCGCCAGCAGCTTGGAGGGACTAGCGGCACTAGCCAAAAACATTCAGTACTTC
clone size: -; J gene: TRBJ2-7; V gene: TRBV15; D gene: -; CDR3 protein: CATSRGTSIEQYF; CDR3 DNA: TGTGCCACCAGCAGGGGCACTAGCATCGAGCAGTACTTC
clone size: -; J gene: TRBJ1-1; V gene: TRBV29-1; D gene: TRBD1; CDR3 protein: CSVWTGGTEAFF; CDR3 DNA: TGCAGCGTGTGGACAGGGGGCACTGAAGCTTTCTTT
clone size: -; J gene: TRBJ1-3; V gene: TRBV11-3; D gene: TRBD1; CDR3 protein: CASSSRDRFFSGNTIYF; CDR3 DNA: TGTGCCAGCAGCTCCCGGGACAGGTTCTTCTCTGGAAACACCATATATTTT
clone size: -; J gene: TRBJ2-1; V gene: TRBV5-4; D gene: -; CDR3 protein: CASSPPLQAYNEQFF; CDR3 DNA: TGTGCCAGCAGCCCGCCCCTCCAGGCCTACAATGAGCAGTTCTTC
clone size: -; J gene: TRBJ1-5; V gene: TRBV6-6; D gene: -; CDR3 protein: CASSRGAGDQPQHF; CDR3 DNA: TGTGCCAGCAGCCGTGGGGCTGGGGATCAGCCCCAGCATTTT
clone size: -; J gene: TRBJ1-2; V gene: TRBV2; D gene: -; CDR3 protein: CASSEGGGREGYTF; CDR3 DNA: TGTGCCAGCAGTGAAGGGGGAGGAAGGGAAGGCTACACCTTC
clone size: few; J gene: TRBJ2-7; V gene: TRBV27; D gene: TRBD2; CDR3 protein: CASRNSGSAYEQYF; CDR3 DNA: TGTGCCAGCAGGAATAGCGGGAGTGCTTACGAGCAGTACTTC
clone size: -; J gene: TRBJ2-7; V gene: TRBV4-1; D gene: TRBD1; CDR3 protein: CASSQVGQGNEQYF; CDR3 DNA: TGCGCCAGCAGCCAAGTGGGACAGGGGAACGAGCAGTACTTC
clone size: -; J gene: TRBJ1-3; V gene: TRBV2; D gene: TRBD1; CDR3 protein: CASSRHGTGIGNTIYF; CDR3 DNA: TGTGCCAGCAGCCGCCACGGGACAGGGATCGGAAACACCATATATTTT
clone size: once; J gene: TRBJ2-1; V gene: TRBV24-1; D gene: -; CDR3 protein: CATSDLRVGGRRAEYNEQFF; CDR3 DNA: TGTGCCACCAGTGATTTACGCGTCGGGGGGCGGAGGGCTGAATACAATGAGCAGTTCTTC
clone size: few; J gene: TRBJ1-1; V gene: TRBV27; D gene: -; CDR3 protein: CASSSSRSEGGTEAFF; CDR3 DNA: TGTGCCAGCAGTTCCTCCCGCTCGGAAGGGGGCACTGAAGCTTTCTTT
clone size: -; J gene: TRBJ1-1; V gene: TRBV29-1; D gene: TRBD1; CDR3 protein: CSATGDTEAFF; CDR3 DNA: TGCAGCGCGACAGGGGACACTGAAGCTTTCTTT
clone size: -; J gene: TRBJ1-3; V gene: TRBV19; D gene: TRBD1; CDR3 protein: CASSIFRGQNSGNTIYF; CDR3 DNA: TGTGCCAGTAGTATATTCCGGGGACAGAACTCTGGAAACACCATATATTTT
clone size: -; J gene: TRBJ2-1; V gene: TRBV27; D gene: -; CDR3 protein: CASRAVSYNEQFF; CDR3 DNA: TGTGCCAGCAGGGCAGTCTCCTACAATGAGCAGTTCTTC
clone size: -; J gene: TRBJ1-2; V gene: TRBV18; D gene: -; CDR3 protein: CASSPPTELDGYTF; CDR3 DNA: TGTGCCAGCTCACCACCAACGGAGCTTGATGGCTACACCTTC
clone size: few; J gene: TRBJ1-4; V gene: TRBV12-1; D gene: -; CDR3 protein: CASSNGERATNEKLFF; CDR3 DNA: TGTGCCAGCAGCAACGGCGAGCGGGCGACTAATGAAAAACTGTTTTTT
clone size: many; J gene: TRBJ2-3; V gene: TRBV11-2; D gene: -; CDR3 protein: CASSFNTGNWDTQYF; CDR3 DNA: TGTGCCAGCAGCTTTAATACAGGGAATTGGGATACGCAGTATTTT
clone size: -; J gene: TRBJ1-2; V gene: TRBV9; D gene: TRBD1; CDR3 protein: CASSRDRAYGYTF; CDR3 DNA: TGTGCCAGCAGCCGAGACAGGGCCTATGGCTACACCTTC
clone size: -; J gene: TRBJ2-3; V gene: TRBV7-3; D gene: -; CDR3 protein: CASSHTRVDTQYF; CDR3 DNA: TGTGCCAGCAGCCACACCAGGGTAGATACGCAGTATTTT
clone size: once; J gene: TRBJ1-3; V gene: TRBV5-1; D gene: -; CDR3 protein: CASSLGQQGGGNTIYF; CDR3 DNA: TGCGCCAGCAGCTTGGGCCAACAGGGTGGCGGAAACACCATATATTTT
clone size: -; J gene: TRBJ2-2; V gene: TRBV11-2; D gene: TRBD2; CDR3 protein: CASSQAGLAGGKELFF; CDR3 DNA: TGTGCCAGCAGCCAGGCGGGACTAGCGGGGGGGAAGGAGCTGTTTTTT
clone size: -; J gene: TRBJ1-2; V gene: TRBV7-6; D gene: TRBD1; CDR3 protein: CASSLDRGQAAGYTF; CDR3 DNA: TGTGCCAGCAGCTTAGATCGGGGACAGGCGGCTGGCTACACCTTC
clone size: -; J gene: TRBJ1-1; V gene: TRBV27; D gene: -; CDR3 protein: CASFPWGHTEAFF; CDR3 DNA: TGTGCCAGTTTTCCCTGGGGGCACACTGAAGCTTTCTTT